The clone carrying this T cell receptor beta chain was counted once. Its antigen is not known. This sample was taken from a study of shared clonotypes between healthy human individuals. Study-level background: Researchers assigned three CD4 naive, three CD4 memory, two CD8 naive and one CD8 memory plate to each donor.

Trimming left V 2 bases short and J 1 base short, with 6 bases between. The CDR3 contains 13 residues. Germline-derived CDR1 and CDR2 are SEHNR and FQNEAQ (reference sequence). Study conclusions and caveats: Clonotypes not shared had lower generation probabilities than those common to all four donors.

The assay used deep level. Here immunoSEQ multiplex PCR was the method, and the copy in TCRdb shows in-frame clones only, minus some. The table has under 650,000 clones, 90% to 97% seen once. This chain joins TRBV7-9 and TRBJ2-7; D gene unclear. Sequencing input: naive CD4+ T cells sorted from blood. Subset indicated: CD45RA+ positively selected. The sequence derives from a woman in her twenties or thirties in good health. The CDR3 DNA follows: TGTGCCAGCAGCTTATGGGGATCCTACGAGCAGTACTTC. The encoded protein is CASSLWGSYEQYF.